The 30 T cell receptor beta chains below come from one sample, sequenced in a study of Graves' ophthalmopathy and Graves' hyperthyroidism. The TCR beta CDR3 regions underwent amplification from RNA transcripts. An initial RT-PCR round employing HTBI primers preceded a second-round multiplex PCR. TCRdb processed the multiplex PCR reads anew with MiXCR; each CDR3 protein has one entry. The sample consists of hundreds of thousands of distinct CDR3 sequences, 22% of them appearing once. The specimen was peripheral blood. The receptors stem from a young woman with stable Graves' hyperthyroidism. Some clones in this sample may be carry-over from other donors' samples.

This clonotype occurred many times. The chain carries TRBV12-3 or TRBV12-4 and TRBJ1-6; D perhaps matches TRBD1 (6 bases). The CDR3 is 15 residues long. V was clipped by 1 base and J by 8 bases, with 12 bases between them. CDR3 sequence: CASSLGGGTDSPLHF. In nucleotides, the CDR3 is TGTGCCAGCAGTTTAGGGGGGGGCACAGATTCACCCCTCCACTTT.

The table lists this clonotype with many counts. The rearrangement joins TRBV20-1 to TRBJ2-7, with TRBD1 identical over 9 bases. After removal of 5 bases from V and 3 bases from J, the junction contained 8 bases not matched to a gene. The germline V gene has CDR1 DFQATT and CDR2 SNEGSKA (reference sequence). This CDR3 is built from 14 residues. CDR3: CSAFHSGQGYEQYF. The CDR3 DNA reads TGCAGTGCTTTTCATTCGGGACAGGGCTACGAGCAGTACTTC.

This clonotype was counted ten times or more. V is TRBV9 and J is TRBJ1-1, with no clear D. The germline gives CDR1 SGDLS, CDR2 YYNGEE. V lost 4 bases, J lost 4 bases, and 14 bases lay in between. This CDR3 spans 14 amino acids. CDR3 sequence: CASSHAPSGTEAFF. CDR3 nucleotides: TGTGCCAGCAGCCACGCCCCGAGCGGCACTGAAGCTTTCTTT. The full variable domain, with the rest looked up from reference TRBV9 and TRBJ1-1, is DSGVTQTPKHLITATGQRVTLRCSPRSGDLSVYWYQQSLDQGLQFLIQYYNGEERAKGNILERFSAQQFPDLHSELNLSSLELGDSALYFCASSHAPSGTEAFFGQGTRLTVV.

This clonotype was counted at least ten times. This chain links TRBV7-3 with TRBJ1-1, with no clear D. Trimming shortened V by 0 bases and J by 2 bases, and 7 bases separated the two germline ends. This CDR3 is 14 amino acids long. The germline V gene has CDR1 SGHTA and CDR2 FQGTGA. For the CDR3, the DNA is TGTGCCAGCAGCTTAACAGGGCGCAACACTGAAGCTTTCTTT. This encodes CASSLTGRNTEAFF.

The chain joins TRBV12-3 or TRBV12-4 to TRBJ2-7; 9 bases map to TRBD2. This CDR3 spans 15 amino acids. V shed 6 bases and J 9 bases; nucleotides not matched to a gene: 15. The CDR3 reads CASSPTGLAHTGQYF. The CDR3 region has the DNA TGTGCCAGCAGCCCGACCGGACTAGCGCATACAGGGCAGTACTTC.

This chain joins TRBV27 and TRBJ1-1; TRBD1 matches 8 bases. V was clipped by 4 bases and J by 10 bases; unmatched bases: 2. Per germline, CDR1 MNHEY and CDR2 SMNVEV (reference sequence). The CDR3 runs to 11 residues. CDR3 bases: TGTGCCAGCAGTTCACAGGGGGGAGCTTTCTTT. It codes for CASSSQGGAFF.

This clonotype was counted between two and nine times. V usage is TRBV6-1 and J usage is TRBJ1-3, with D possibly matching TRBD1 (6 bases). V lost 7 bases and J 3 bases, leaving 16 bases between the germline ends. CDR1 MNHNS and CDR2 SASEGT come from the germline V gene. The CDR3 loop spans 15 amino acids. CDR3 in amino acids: CASTGGASRGNTIYF. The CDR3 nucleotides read TGTGCCAGCACCGGGGGCGCGAGTCGTGGAAACACCATATATTTT.

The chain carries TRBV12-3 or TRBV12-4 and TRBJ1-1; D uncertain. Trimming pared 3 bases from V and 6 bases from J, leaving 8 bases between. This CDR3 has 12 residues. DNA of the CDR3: TGTGCCAGCAGTTTTGGAAGCCCTGAAGCTTTCTTT. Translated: CASSFGSPEAFF.

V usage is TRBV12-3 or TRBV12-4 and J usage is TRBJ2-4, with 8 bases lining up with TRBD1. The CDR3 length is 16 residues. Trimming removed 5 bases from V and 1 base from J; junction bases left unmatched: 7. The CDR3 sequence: CASSRQGSRAKNIQYF. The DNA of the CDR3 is TGTGCCAGCAGTCGACAGGGGTCTAGGGCCAAAAACATTCAGTACTTC.

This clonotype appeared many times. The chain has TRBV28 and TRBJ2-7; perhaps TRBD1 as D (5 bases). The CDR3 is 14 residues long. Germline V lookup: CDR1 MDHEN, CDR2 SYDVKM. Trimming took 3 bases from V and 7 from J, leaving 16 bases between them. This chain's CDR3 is CASSFDSRSWEQYF. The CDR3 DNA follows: TGTGCCAGCAGTTTCGACAGCCGCTCTTGGGAGCAGTACTTC. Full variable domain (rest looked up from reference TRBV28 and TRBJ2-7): DVKVTQSSRYLVKRTGEKVFLECVQDMDHENMFWYRQDPGLGLRLIYFSYDVKMKEKGDIPEGYSVSREKKERFSLILESASTNQTSMYLCASSFDSRSWEQYFGPGTRLTVT.

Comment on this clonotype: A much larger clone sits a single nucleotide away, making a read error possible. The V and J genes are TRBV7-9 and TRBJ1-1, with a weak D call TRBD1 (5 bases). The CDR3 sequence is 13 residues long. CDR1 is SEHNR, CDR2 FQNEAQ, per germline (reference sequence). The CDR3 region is CASQSDSNTGAFF. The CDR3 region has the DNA TGTGCCAGCCAATCTGACAGCAACACTGGAGCTTTCTTT.

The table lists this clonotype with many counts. CDR3 sequence reads: CASSLSGEQETQYF. CDR3 nucleotides: TGTGCCAGCAGTTTAAGCGGGGAACAAGAGACCCAGTACTTC. The V call is TRBV12-3 or TRBV12-4, the J call TRBJ2-5; 7 positions agree with TRBD2. Unmatched junction bases numbered 2, after V lost 2 bases and J lost 2 bases. The CDR3 extends over 14 amino acids.

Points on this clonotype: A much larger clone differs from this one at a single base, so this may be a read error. This CDR3 reads CASSSMIGQYF. CDR3 nucleotides: TGTGCCAGCAGCAGTATGATCGGGCAGTACTTC. The V and J genes are TRBV11-2 and TRBJ2-7; D is ambiguous. V shed 5 bases and J shed 9 bases, with 11 bases lying between them. Germline V gene sequence: CDR1 SGHAT, CDR2 FQNNGV. The CDR3 is made up of 11 amino acids.

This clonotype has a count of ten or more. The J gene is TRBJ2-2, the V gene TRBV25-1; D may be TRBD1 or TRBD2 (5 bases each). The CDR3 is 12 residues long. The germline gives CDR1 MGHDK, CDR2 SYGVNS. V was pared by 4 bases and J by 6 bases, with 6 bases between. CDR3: CASSAGPGELFF. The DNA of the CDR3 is TGTGCCAGCAGTGCGGGGCCCGGGGAGCTGTTTTTT.

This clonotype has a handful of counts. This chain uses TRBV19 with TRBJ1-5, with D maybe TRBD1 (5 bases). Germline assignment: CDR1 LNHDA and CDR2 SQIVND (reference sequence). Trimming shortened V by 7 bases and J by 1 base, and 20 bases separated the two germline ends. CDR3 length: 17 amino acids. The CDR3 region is CASKYRSKDTSNQPQHF. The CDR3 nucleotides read TGTGCCAGTAAGTATCGCTCGAAGGACACGAGCAATCAGCCCCAGCATTTT.

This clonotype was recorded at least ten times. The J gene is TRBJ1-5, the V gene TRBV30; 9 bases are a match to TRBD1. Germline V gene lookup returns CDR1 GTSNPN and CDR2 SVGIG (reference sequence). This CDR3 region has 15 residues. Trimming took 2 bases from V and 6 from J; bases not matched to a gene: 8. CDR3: CAWSPTGTGRQPQHF. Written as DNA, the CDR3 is TGTGCCTGGAGTCCCACCGGGACAGGGCGTCAGCCCCAGCATTTT.

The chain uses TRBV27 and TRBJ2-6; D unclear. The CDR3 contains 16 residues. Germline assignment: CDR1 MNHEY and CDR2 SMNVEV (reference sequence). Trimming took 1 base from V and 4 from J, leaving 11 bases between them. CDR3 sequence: CASSLFSGAGANVLTF. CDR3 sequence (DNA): TGTGCCAGCAGTTTATTTTCGGGCGCCGGGGCCAACGTCCTGACTTTC.

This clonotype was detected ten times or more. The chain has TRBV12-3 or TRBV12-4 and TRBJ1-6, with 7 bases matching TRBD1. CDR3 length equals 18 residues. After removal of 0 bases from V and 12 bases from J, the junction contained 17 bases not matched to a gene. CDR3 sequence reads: CASSLALMGGGRFEPLHF. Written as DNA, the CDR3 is TGTGCCAGCAGTTTAGCGCTAATGGGAGGGGGCCGTTTCGAACCCCTCCACTTT.

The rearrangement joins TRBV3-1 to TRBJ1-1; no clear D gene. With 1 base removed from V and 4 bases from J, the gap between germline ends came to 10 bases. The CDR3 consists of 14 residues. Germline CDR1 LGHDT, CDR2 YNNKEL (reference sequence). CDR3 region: CASSQAIMGTEAFF. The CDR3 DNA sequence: TGTGCCAGCAGCCAAGCTATCATGGGCACTGAAGCTTTCTTT. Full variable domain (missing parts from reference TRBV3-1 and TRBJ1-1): DTAVSQTPKYLVTQMGNDKSIKCEQNLGHDTMYWYKQDSKKFLKIMFSYNNKELIINETVPNRFSPKSPDKAHLNLHINSLELGDSAVYFCASSQAIMGTEAFFGQGTRLTVV.

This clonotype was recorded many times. The CDR3 region has the DNA TGCAGTGCTAGGGGACAGCTACGAATCCTTGAGTGGGAGACCCAGTACTTC. Its translation is CSARGQLRILEWETQYF. V is TRBV20-1 and J is TRBJ2-5; 7 bases are shared with TRBD1. Germline V lookup: CDR1 DFQATT, CDR2 SNEGSKA (reference sequence). CDR3 length: 17 residues. Trimming cost V 3 bases and J 5 bases; bases outside gene matches: 18.

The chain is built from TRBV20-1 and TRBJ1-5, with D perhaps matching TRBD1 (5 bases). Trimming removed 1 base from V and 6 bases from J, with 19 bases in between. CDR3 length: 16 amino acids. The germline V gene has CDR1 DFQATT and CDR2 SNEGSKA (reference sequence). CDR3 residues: CSARGVGTPGSQPQHF. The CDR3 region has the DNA TGCAGTGCTAGAGGGGTCGGGACCCCGGGGAGTCAGCCCCAGCATTTT.

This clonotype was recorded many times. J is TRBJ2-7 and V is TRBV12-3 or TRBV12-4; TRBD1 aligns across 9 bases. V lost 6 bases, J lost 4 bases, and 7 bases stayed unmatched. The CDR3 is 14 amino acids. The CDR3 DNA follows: TGTGCCAGCAGCCGGGGGACAGGGAAATACGAGCAGTACTTC. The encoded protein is CASSRGTGKYEQYF.

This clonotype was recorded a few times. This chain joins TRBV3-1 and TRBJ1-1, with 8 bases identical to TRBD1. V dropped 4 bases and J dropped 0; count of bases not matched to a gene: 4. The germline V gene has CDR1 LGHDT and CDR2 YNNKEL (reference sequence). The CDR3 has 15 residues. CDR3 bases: TGTGCCAGCAGCCCAGGGGGCACCATGAACACTGAAGCTTTCTTT. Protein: CASSPGGTMNTEAFF.

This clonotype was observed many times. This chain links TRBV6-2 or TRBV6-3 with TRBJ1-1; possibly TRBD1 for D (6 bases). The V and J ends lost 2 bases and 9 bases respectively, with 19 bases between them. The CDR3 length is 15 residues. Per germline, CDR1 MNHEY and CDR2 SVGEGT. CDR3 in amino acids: CASSYDAGGRRQAFF. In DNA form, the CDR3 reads TGTGCCAGCAGTTACGATGCGGGGGGGCGCCGGCAAGCTTTCTTT.

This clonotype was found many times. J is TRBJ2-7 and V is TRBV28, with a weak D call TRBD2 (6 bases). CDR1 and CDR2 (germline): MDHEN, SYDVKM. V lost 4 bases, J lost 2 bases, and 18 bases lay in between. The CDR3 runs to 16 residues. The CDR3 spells CASSSGRHKDPYEQYF. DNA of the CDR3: TGTGCCAGCAGTTCGGGGAGGCACAAAGATCCCTACGAGCAGTACTTC.

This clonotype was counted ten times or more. CDR3 in amino acids: CAGGDGANVLTF. As DNA, the CDR3 is TGTGCCGGGGGTGATGGGGCCAACGTCCTGACTTTC. The V and J genes are TRBV30 and TRBJ2-6; D may be TRBD1 or TRBD2 (5 bases each). CDR1 and CDR2 (germline): GTSNPN, SVGIG (reference sequence). The V end was cut by 8 bases, the J end by 3 bases, with 8 bases between. The CDR3 has 12 residues.

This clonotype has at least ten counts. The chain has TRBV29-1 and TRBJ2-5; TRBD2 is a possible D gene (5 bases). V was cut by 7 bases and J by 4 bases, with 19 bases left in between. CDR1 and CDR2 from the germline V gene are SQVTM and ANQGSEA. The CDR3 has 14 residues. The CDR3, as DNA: TGCAGCGCCCACAAGGGCCAACGGGGAGAGACCCAGTACTTC. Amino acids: CSAHKGQRGETQYF.

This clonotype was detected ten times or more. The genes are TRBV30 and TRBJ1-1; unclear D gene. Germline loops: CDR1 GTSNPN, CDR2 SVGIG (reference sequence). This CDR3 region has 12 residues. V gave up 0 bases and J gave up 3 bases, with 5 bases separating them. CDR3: CAWSVGDTEAFF. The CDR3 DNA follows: TGTGCCTGGAGTGTAGGAGACACTGAAGCTTTCTTT.

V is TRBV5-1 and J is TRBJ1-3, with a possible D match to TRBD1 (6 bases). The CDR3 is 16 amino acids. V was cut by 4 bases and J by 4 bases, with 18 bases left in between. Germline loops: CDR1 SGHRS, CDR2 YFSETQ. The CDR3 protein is CASSTGGGAAGNTIYF. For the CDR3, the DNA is TGCGCCAGCAGCACCGGAGGGGGGGCGGCGGGAAACACCATATATTTT.

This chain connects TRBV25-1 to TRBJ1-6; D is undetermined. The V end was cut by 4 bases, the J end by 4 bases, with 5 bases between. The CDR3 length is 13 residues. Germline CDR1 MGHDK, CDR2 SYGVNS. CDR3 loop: CASSGGYNSPLHF. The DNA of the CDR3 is TGTGCCAGCAGTGGGGGTTATAATTCACCCCTCCACTTT. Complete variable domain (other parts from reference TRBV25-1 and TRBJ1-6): EADIYQTPRYLVIGTGKKITLECSQTMGHDKMYWYQQDPGMELHLIHYSYGVNSTEKGDLSSESTVSRIRTEHFPLTLESARPSHTSQYLCASSGGYNSPLHFGNGTRLTVT.